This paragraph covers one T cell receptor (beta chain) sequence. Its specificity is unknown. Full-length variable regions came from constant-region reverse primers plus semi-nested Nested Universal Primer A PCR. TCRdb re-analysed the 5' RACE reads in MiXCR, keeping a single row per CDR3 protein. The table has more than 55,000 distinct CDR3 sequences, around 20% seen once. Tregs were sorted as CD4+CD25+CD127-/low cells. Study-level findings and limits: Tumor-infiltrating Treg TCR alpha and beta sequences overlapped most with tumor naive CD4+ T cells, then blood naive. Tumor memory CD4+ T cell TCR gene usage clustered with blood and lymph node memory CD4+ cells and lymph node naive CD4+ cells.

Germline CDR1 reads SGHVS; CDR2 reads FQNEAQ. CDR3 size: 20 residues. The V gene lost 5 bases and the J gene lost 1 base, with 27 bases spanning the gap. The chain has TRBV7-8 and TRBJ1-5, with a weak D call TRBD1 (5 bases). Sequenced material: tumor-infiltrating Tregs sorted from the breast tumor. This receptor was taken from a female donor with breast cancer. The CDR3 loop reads CASSTRDGGYMGGSNQPQHF. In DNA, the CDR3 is TGTGCCAGCAGCACCCGGGACGGGGGGTATATGGGTGGGAGCAATCAGCCCCAGCATTTT.